This paragraph covers one TCR beta chain sequence. What it binds is unknown. These data are taken from a study of radiation and T cells in renal cell carcinoma. General observations from the study: In blood, top tumor clones expanded by 2 weeks, shrinking by 4.

The CDR3 consists of 14 residues. CDR1 and CDR2 (germline): SGHTA, FQGNSA. Trimming removed 3 bases from V and 5 bases from J, with 13 bases in between. Time point denoted: blood 2 weeks post-SBRT. Treatment denoted: 15 Gy SBRT to primary tumor, nephrectomy 4 weeks later. Assay used: immunoSEQ multiplex PCR; TCRdb lists only in-frame clones, some missing. The sample comprises 100,000 to 150,000 clones, 81% of which are singletons, and 5% to 6.5% rests with the top ten. The TCR comes from a man between 45 and 60 years old with renal cell carcinoma. The rearrangement links TRBV7-2 to TRBJ2-5; perhaps TRBD1 as D (6 bases). This specimen was blood, taken from a patient whose treatment included radiotherapy and nephrectomy. For the CDR3, the DNA is TGTGCCAGCAGCTTTCCAGGGGTCGGGGAGACCCAGTACTTC. As protein: CASSFPGVGETQYF.